This entry features one TCR beta chain sequence. Its binding antigen is unknown. Nothing much larger sits one base from this clone, and base qualities are not available. This sample is drawn from a study of early T cells in non-severe SARS-CoV-2 infection (dated by TCRdb to the early 2020s). With regard to the full study: TCR sequencing used bulk RNA from unsorted whole blood, so alpha and beta chains could not be paired.

The CDR3 spans 18 residues, from the cysteine through the phenylalanine. Here the CDR3 DNA is all that survives: 54 bases in frame from base 1. V sheds 1 base and J sheds 0 bases, leaving 13 bases between their ends. The germline V gene supplies CDR1 SGHDN and CDR2 FVKESK. The study was a case-control design nested within a healthcare worker cohort in London, UK, with weekly nasopharyngeal swab PCR tests and blood sampling. Healthcare workers were recruited during the week of the UK lockdown, between 23 and 31 March 2020, and followed weekly for up to roughly 16 weeks. The library was generated by 5' RACE. TCRdb lists the instrument as NextSeq 500. To correct for sequencing error and PCR bias, the TCR library protocol tagged individual cDNA molecules with unique molecular identifiers. Both TCR alpha and beta chains were sequenced, and tight co-correlation was observed between alpha and beta sequence abundances in each sample. In the original analysis: V gene, J gene and CDR3 annotation of TCR sequences was performed with Decombinator V4. Expanded TCRs were defined as changing significantly between any two time points under a Poisson model with p below 0.0001. TCR abundances were normalised to the total number of TCRs sequenced per sample and expressed as counts per million. TRAV1-2 paired with TRAJ12, TRAJ20 or TRAJ33 defined MAIT TCRs, while TRAV10 paired with TRAJ18 defined iNKT TCRs. VDJdb, accessed 1 November 2021, was searched for CMV, EBV and SARS-CoV-2 annotated TCRs, excluding TCRs annotated for multiple antigens. The public reads were reanalyzed by TCRdb: fastp trimming at Q25, MiXCR alignment, in-frame beta chains only. One record per CDR3 amino acid sequence lists the most common genes and DNA. For this entry, the V and J calls and clone size follow TCRdb and not the study's own pipeline. In this sample the table shows tens of thousands of distinct CDR3 sequences, approximately 6.7% of which occur a single time. The top ten clonotypes cover under 5% of the sample.

Overall study results and their limits: Matching against VDJdb was skewed toward anti-spike CD8 responses, likely underestimated virus-specific expansions, and missed private and CD4 specificities.

The material sequenced was whole blood. The rearrangement joined TRBV14 to TRBJ2-6; the D gene is not confidently resolved. The clonotype was recovered from an adult who was a healthcare worker with PCR-confirmed SARS-CoV-2 infection or an uninfected control (not recorded which). The bases are TGTGCCAGCAGCCAAGTGGGTTACAGTTACTCTGGGGCCAACGTCCTGACTTTC. Its translation reads: CASSQVGYSYSGANVLTF.